This T cell receptor (beta chain) was retrieved from a study of blood T cells in healthy people across ages. Across the study: The template switching approach captured approximately one barcoded beta molecule for every two T cells.

Trimming shortened V by 7 bases and J by 7 bases, and 14 bases separated the two germline ends. The CDR3 totals 13 residues. Germline-derived CDR1 and CDR2 are WSHSY and SAAADI. For the second PCR, which ran for roughly 6 to 11 cycles, a sample-barcoded 5' primer and a J-beta primer mix were used. A template-switch adaptor containing 12 random nucleotides labeled each cDNA molecule. TCRdb reanalysed the 5' RACE reads using MiXCR and keeps one entry per CDR3 protein. Of 550,000 to 750,000 distinct CDR3 sequences listed, roughly 20% are singletons. Each donor gave 9 to 10 milliliters of peripheral blood. This clonotype occurred a few times. As yet, its antigen is unknown. Study outcomes and limitations: Aged donors had fewer naive CD4+ cells and lower diversity than long-lived donors.

This chain connects TRBV10-2 to TRBJ2-1; perhaps TRBD2 as D (6 bases). Sequencing was carried out using blood. This sequence was found in a man in his 70s in good health. For the CDR3, the DNA is TGCGCCAGCAAGGAGGGCCTTTCGAATGAGCAGTTCTTC. This gives the protein CASKEGLSNEQFF.